This T cell receptor (beta chain) is drawn from a study of T cells in women clearing cervical HPV infection (dated by TCRdb to about 2018). The study in broad terms: Cases were approximately 25 women with histologically confirmed HPV16-related CIN3 or worse, including a couple of invasive cancers. The controls were fewer than 30 women whose single incident HPV16 infection cleared within 12 months with no development of precancer or cancer. Blood from cases was drawn at the visit where the lesion was first identified, while blood from controls was drawn once the infection was no longer detected. For cases, a median interval of roughly 150 days, with an interquartile range of 90 to 200 days, was observed between lesion detection and blood sampling. Since HLA typing was available for only a few women, HLA type could not be ruled out as a confounder. An exploratory proof-of-principle case-control study, nested within the Guanacaste HPV Natural History Study in Costa Rica, was conducted to compare TCR repertoires across cervical HPV16 outcomes. Cases were matched to controls by age within five years and by the year the sample was collected. Cases had a median age of approximately 35 years compared with more than 37 for controls, and baseline characteristics showed no significant differences between the groups. The parent cohort enrolled 9,500 to 12,000 women aged 18 or older in Guanacaste, Costa Rica, in about 1993 to 1994 and followed the women for about 7 years. Quality controls consisted of five blinded duplicates per group, for a total of approximately 60 samples made up of 50 participants and some 10 replicates. Results and caveats for the whole study, not just this receptor: By combining richness with V gene abundances, random forest classifiers separated cases from controls with an estimated AUC of about 0.82. Because the number of T cells per sample was unknown, the richness differences could reflect varying T-cell content rather than repertoire biology. TCR repertoire richness was significantly higher in CIN3+ cases than in controls across sequencing depths, while evenness did not differ. Whether associations preceded infection or resulted from infection could not be shown with the cross-sectional design, and effector/memory subsets and HPV-specific T cells were not isolated. Cases had lower TRBV6-7 relative abundance than controls (approximately 0.11% versus 0.16%; Bonferroni P = 0.0008).

Every participant had a single incident cervical HPV16 infection, and prevalent HPV16 infections were excluded. Cervical HPV DNA was detected with MY09/MY11 PCR, and genotyping was done with dot-blot hybridization. Fifteen mL of heparinized blood were centrifuged, and the buffy coat was split into aliquots, frozen at -30 degrees C, and then kept at -80 degrees C. QIAGEN kits were used to extract genomic DNA from buffy coat specimens. Germline trimming: 2 bases from V, 5 bases from J; junction bases outside gene matches: 9. From cysteine to phenylalanine, the CDR3 is 16 amino acids long. The DNA covers only part of the CDR3, 39 bases in frame from base 1. The germline V gene (reference sequence) supplies CDR1 WNHNN and CDR2 SYGVQD. Concerning this clone: The target of this receptor is not known. Read sequence stops 3 residues before the CDR3 end, and the germline J gene provides the missing end.

Using the immunoSEQ assay, multiplex PCR amplified TCR beta CDR3 regions from an average of approximately 1.1 ug of genomic DNA per sample. Primer bias was corrected in the assay by using a complete synthetic TCR repertoire to establish an amplification baseline. Amplicons were sequenced on the Illumina platform. The authors processed their data as follows. Sequences were error-corrected by clustering with frequency ratios and a modified nearest-neighbor algorithm and were then analyzed in the immunoSEQ Analyzer with IMGT gene definitions. At each rarefaction depth, TCR richness and evenness were averaged across 20 rarefaction repeats, and samples with fewer sequences than that depth were excluded. Wilcoxon rank sum tests with FDR correction were used to compare V, D and J gene relative abundances between the groups. In the blinded duplicates, the intraclass correlation was approximately 96% for TCR richness and averaged about 80% across fewer than 80 gene segments. What TCRdb holds here is the immuneACCESS table cut down to in-frame rearrangements. Part of the clones is not present; checked against another copy, under half of the missing clones reflect an unresolved V gene, and the others are unexplained. D and trimming were read from the DNA, whereas the V and J calls and clone size are those reported in that table. The sample table holds tens of thousands of clones. The biggest ten clones account for 4.2% of the sample.

The sequenced material came from blood buffy coat. This TCR was sampled from a woman aged 18 to 75 with a cervical HPV16 infection that either progressed to CIN3+ or cleared (not recorded which). The chain is made from TRBV10-1 and TRBJ2-5; TRBD1 aligns with 9 central bases. The CDR3 protein sequence reads: CASSENPGQGRETQYF. The part of the CDR3 DNA that was read is TGCGCCAGCAGTGAGAACCCGGGACAGGGTCGGGAGACC.